The present T cell receptor (beta chain) was sequenced within a study of cytomegalovirus exposure and HLA in healthy donors. Points from the study as a whole: Of the V segments, some could not be distinguished, including TRBV6-2 and TRBV6-3, and were excluded. As a later analysis showed, several of the most significant clusters appeared to be linked to common viral pathogens.

J lost 5 bases, V lost 5 bases, and 8 bases had no gene match. Germline V gene sequence: CDR1 LNHDA, CDR2 SQIVND (reference sequence). The CDR3 is 15 amino acids. This clone was counted between two and nine times. The antigen is undetermined. The PCR used 60 Vbeta and 13 Jbeta primers. Sequencing used immunoSEQ multiplex PCR; TCRdb keeps in-frame clones, though not all of them. This sample yields some 110,000 clones, of which 79% are seen a single time; just under 3% belongs to the top ten. This clonotype was sampled from a woman younger than 35 in good health and CMV-seropositive. The rearrangement uses TRBV19 and TRBJ1-1; 10 nucleotides agree with TRBD1. The sequenced sample was PBMCs. CDR3 sequence reads: CASSRSPDRGTEAFF. The CDR3 DNA reads TGTGCCAGTAGTCGGAGCCCGGACAGGGGGACTGAAGCTTTCTTT.